Listed here is a single T cell receptor (beta chain). Its specificity is not known. The data were produced by immunoSEQ multiplex PCR, yet TCRdb's version contains in-frame clones alone and is incomplete. This table holds about 24,000 clones, approximately 89% found once. The data are from a study of OX40 agonist ivuxolimab in advanced cancers. Study-wide points: No antigen was identified for the clonally expanded peripheral T cells.

CDR3 length equals 11 residues. The V end was cut by 5 bases, the J end by 14 bases, with 15 bases between. Germline V gene sequence: CDR1 SNHLY, CDR2 FYNNEI. Sample: CD4+ or CD8+ T cells sorted from blood, taken in a trial of the OX40 agonist ivuxolimab. The rearrangement uses TRBV2 and TRBJ2-5; D may be TRBD1 (5 bases). The source is an adult with an advanced solid tumor such as melanoma, head and neck, liver or kidney cancer. CDR3 sequence reads: CASSRDSEGYF. The CDR3 region has the DNA TGTGCCAGCAGTAGAGACAGCGAAGGTTACTTC.